The present TCR beta chain was sequenced within a study of T cells in Graves' hyperthyroidism and ophthalmopathy. The junction had 11 bases not matched to a gene; V was cut back by 5 bases and J by 0 bases. The CDR3 totals 17 residues. Patients showing uncontrolled infection, other autoimmune disease, pregnancy or lactation were ineligible. Diagnosing involved the use of clinical symptoms, serum thyroxine and TRAb, thyroid ultrasound and orbital computed tomography. Researchers amplified the TCR beta CDR3 regions from RNA transcripts. The primer set for the first-round RT-PCR of the TCR CDR3 was HTBI. Each CDR3 protein is one row after TCRdb ran MiXCR on the multiplex PCR reads. The top ten clones hold 9.5% to 15% of a sample with fewer than 750,000 distinct CDR3 sequences, about 14% of them seen once. This clonotype was seen many times. The antigen is not known. The study, taken as a whole, reports: The model identified upcoming ophthalmopathy a median 6.5 months ahead of onset. Most expanded thyroid clonotypes above 0.001 also appeared in blood.

The receptor was derived from a woman aged 50 to 60 with Graves' ophthalmopathy. The sequenced material came from blood. V and J are TRBV12-3 or TRBV12-4 and TRBJ1-1; 8 bases map to TRBD1. The CDR3 spells CASSLQTGAFMNTEAFF. In nucleotides, the CDR3 is TGTGCCAGCAGTCTCCAGACAGGGGCGTTTATGAACACTGAAGCTTTCTTT.